This passage covers 2 T cell receptor beta chains from one sample sequenced in a study of T-cell memory formation after mild COVID-19. From the 5' RACE reads, TCRdb called clonotypes with MiXCR, one entry per CDR3 protein. The table has about 110,000 distinct CDR3 sequences, approximately 13% seen once. The specimen was PBMCs or a T cell subset sorted from them (not recorded which). The source is an adult woman who had mild COVID-19 (a few samples of this study predate the infection). Cell type and time point are not known.

This clonotype has only a few counts. The rearrangement links TRBV12-3 or TRBV12-4 to TRBJ2-1, with D possibly matching TRBD2 (7 bases). The CDR3 is 15 amino acids. Trimming removed 4 bases at V and 4 bases at J, with 14 bases between. This chain's CDR3 is CASSSGGGGYNEQFF. The CDR3 coding sequence is TGTGCCAGCAGTTCAGGAGGGGGGGGTTACAATGAGCAGTTCTTC.

In DNA form, the CDR3 reads TGCAGCGTTGAAGATCTGGAGGTCCGGGAGCAGTACTTC. Translation: CSVEDLEVREQYF. The chain recombines TRBV29-1 with TRBJ2-7; D is perhaps TRBD2 (5 bases). CDR3 length equals 13 residues. CDR1 SQVTM and CDR2 ANQGSEA come from the germline V gene. V was trimmed by 0 bases and J by 7 bases, leaving 13 bases between them.